These 24 T cell receptor beta chains originate from one sample sequenced in a study of regulatory T cells in long-lasting Graves disease. Time point indicated: persistent/refractory GD, antithyroid drugs over 5 years with positive TRAb. Scientists built the TCR library using RNA that was extracted from PBMCs. Arm-PCR with iRepertoire HTBI primers amplified the CDR3 regions for these TCR beta libraries. TCRdb re-called the multiplex PCR reads with MiXCR, one entry per CDR3 protein. The data show roughly 400,000 distinct CDR3 sequences, around a fifth seen once. Sequenced material: peripheral blood mononuclear cells (PBMCs), taken when the disease was refractory, from a patient treated with antithyroid drugs. The receptor source for this set is a female donor with Graves disease.

This clonotype has a count of ten or more. The chain joins TRBV5-8 to TRBJ1-6; no reliable D call. The V end lost 6 bases, the J end lost 2 bases, and 9 bases lay between the germline ends. The germline CDR1 and CDR2 sequences are SGHTS and YDEGEE. The length of the CDR3 is 14 residues. CDR3 region: CASNPDPYNSPLHF. In nucleotides, the CDR3 is TGTGCCAGCAATCCGGATCCCTATAATTCACCCCTCCACTTT.

Ten or more counts support this clonotype. The chain uses TRBV27 and TRBJ1-4; D call uncertain. Trimming left V 5 bases short and J 8 bases short, with 9 bases between. The CDR3 loop spans 12 amino acids. The germline V gene encodes CDR1 MNHEY and CDR2 SMNVEV (reference sequence). CDR3 amino acids: CASSPEGEKLFF. CDR3 nucleotides: TGTGCCAGCAGTCCGGAAGGCGAAAAACTGTTTTTT. The full variable domain, in which reference TRBV27 and TRBJ1-4 provide the parts outside the CDR3, is EAQVTQNPRYLITVTGKKLTVTCSQNMNHEYMSWYRQDPGLGLRQIYYSMNVEVTDKGDVPEGYKVSRKEKRNFPLILESPSPNQTSLYFCASSPEGEKLFFGSGTQLSVL.

This clonotype was observed at least ten times. The V call is TRBV7-9, the J call TRBJ1-1; D is perhaps TRBD1 (6 bases). Germline assignment: CDR1 SEHNR and CDR2 FQNEAQ (reference sequence). V lost 5 bases, J lost 1 base, and 14 bases lay in between. The CDR3 length is 15 residues. The CDR3 DNA is TGTGCCAGCAGCCGAGCCCCGACAGGGAACACTGAAGCTTTCTTT. Translating gives CASSRAPTGNTEAFF.

The V call is TRBV14, the J call TRBJ2-7; 7 bases line up with TRBD2. CDR1 SGHDN and CDR2 FVKESK come from the germline V gene. V dropped 2 bases and J dropped 0; count of bases not matched to a gene: 7. The CDR3 contains 16 residues. In DNA form, the CDR3 reads TGTGCCAGCAGCCAATGGATCGGGAGGAGCTCCTACGAGCAGTACTTC. Amino acid sequence: CASSQWIGRSSYEQYF.

This clonotype has a count of ten or more. The chain employs TRBV28 and TRBJ2-3; the match to TRBD2 covers 12 bases. This CDR3 contains 16 residues. In germline, CDR1 is MDHEN, CDR2 SYDVKM. V shed 7 bases and J 2 bases; nucleotides not matched to a gene: 7. The chain's CDR3 is CASNNTSGRHTDTQYF. The CDR3 coding sequence is TGTGCCAGCAACAACACTAGCGGGAGGCACACAGATACGCAGTATTTT.

The V and J genes are TRBV20-1 and TRBJ2-2, with unresolved D. The V end lost 3 bases, the J end lost 1 base, and 9 bases lay between the germline ends. This CDR3 is built from 14 residues. Germline CDR1 DFQATT, CDR2 SNEGSKA (reference sequence). The CDR3, as DNA: TGCAGTGCTAGGGGGAAATTGAACACCGGGGAGCTGTTTTTT. Its translation is CSARGKLNTGELFF.

This chain links TRBV11-2 with TRBJ2-7; either TRBD1 or TRBD2 may supply D (6 bases each). Trimming pared 1 base from V and 9 bases from J, leaving 22 bases between. The CDR3 is 16 residues long. The V gene's germline CDR1 is SGHAT and CDR2 FQNNGV. CDR3 amino acids: CASSLGGAWARSGQYF. The CDR3 nucleotides read TGTGCCAGCAGCTTAGGGGGGGCATGGGCTCGGAGCGGGCAGTACTTC.

Ten or more counts support this clonotype. The V and J genes are TRBV5-1 and TRBJ1-1; perhaps TRBD1 as D (6 bases). CDR1 is SGHRS, CDR2 YFSETQ, per germline. The CDR3 is 15 amino acids. V gave up 2 bases and J gave up 1 base, with 12 bases separating them. DNA of the CDR3: TGCGCCAGCAGCTTTTCCGGGACAAAGAACACTGAAGCTTTCTTT. This gives the protein CASSFSGTKNTEAFF. Filled out from reference TRBV5-1 and TRBJ1-1, the complete variable domain reads KAGVTQTPRYLIKTRGQQVTLSCSPISGHRSVSWYQQTPGQGLQFLFEYFSETQRNKGNFPGRFSGRQFSNSRSEMNVSTLELGDSALYLCASSFSGTKNTEAFFGQGTRLTVV.

This clonotype was found many times. The CDR3 region has the DNA TGTGCCAGCAGTTTAACTGGTACTGAAGCTTTCTTT. It encodes CASSLTGTEAFF. V and J are TRBV28 and TRBJ1-1; no reliable D call. Trimming shortened V by 2 bases and J by 5 bases, and 6 bases separated the two germline ends. Per germline, CDR1 MDHEN and CDR2 SYDVKM. The CDR3 has 12 amino acids.

The chain carries TRBV19 and TRBJ2-2; 11 nucleotides match TRBD1. The CDR3 loop spans 17 amino acids. V lost 6 bases to trimming and J lost 3 bases; unmatched junction nucleotides: 9. The germline CDR1 and CDR2 sequences are LNHDA and SQIVND (reference sequence). Written as DNA, the CDR3 is TGTGCCAGTAGGTTCGCGGGACAGGGGGTCTACACCGGGGAGCTGTTTTTT. It yields the protein CASRFAGQGVYTGELFF. The full variable domain, with the rest looked up from reference TRBV19 and TRBJ2-2, is DGGITQSPKYLFRKEGQNVTLSCEQNLNHDAMYWYRQDPGQGLRLIYYSQIVNDFQKGDIAEGYSVSREKKESFPLTVTSAQKNPTAFYLCASRFAGQGVYTGELFFGEGSRLTVL.

The chain uses TRBV19 and TRBJ1-1; no firm D call. Germline loops: CDR1 LNHDA, CDR2 SQIVND (reference sequence). The CDR3 totals 14 residues. Deletions cut 5 bases from V and 7 bases from J, with 17 bases between. The CDR3 here is CASSADGGKGEAFF. The CDR3 region has the DNA TGTGCCAGTAGTGCGGACGGAGGGAAAGGTGAAGCTTTCTTT.

This clonotype was found many times. The V call is TRBV27, the J call TRBJ2-7; D gene ambiguous. The CDR3 runs to 10 residues. Germline CDR1 is MNHEY and CDR2 is SMNVEV (reference sequence). V was trimmed by 8 bases and J by 9 bases, leaving 11 bases between them. CDR3 bases: TGTGCCAGCGGCCTGAGGATGCAGTACTTC. It translates to CASGLRMQYF.

This clonotype was counted many times. V usage is TRBV28 and J usage is TRBJ2-7, with TRBD1 as a possible D gene (6 bases). Trimming took 7 bases from V and 4 from J, leaving 14 bases between them. This CDR3 has 13 amino acids. CDR1 is MDHEN, CDR2 SYDVKM, per germline. The CDR3 here is CASNKTGLYEQYF. The CDR3 DNA sequence: TGTGCCAGCAACAAGACAGGACTGTACGAGCAGTACTTC. The variable domain in full, with the rest retrieved from reference TRBV28 and TRBJ2-7, is DVKVTQSSRYLVKRTGEKVFLECVQDMDHENMFWYRQDPGLGLRLIYFSYDVKMKEKGDIPEGYSVSREKKERFSLILESASTNQTSMYLCASNKTGLYEQYFGPGTRLTVT.

The chain carries TRBV28 and TRBJ1-5, with D tentatively TRBD1 (5 bases). The length of the CDR3 is 14 residues. Germline V gene data show CDR1 as MDHEN and CDR2 as SYDVKM. The V and J ends lost 6 bases and 1 base respectively, with 10 bases between them. The CDR3 is CASSPRASNQPQHF. The CDR3 DNA reads TGTGCCAGCAGCCCCAGGGCAAGCAATCAGCCCCAGCATTTT.

CDR3 in DNA: TGTGCCACCTCTCGACAGGGATTCTACAATGAGCAGTTCTTC. Protein sequence: CATSRQGFYNEQFF. The V gene is TRBV24-1, the J gene TRBJ2-1, with 7 bases lining up with TRBD1. The CDR3 loop spans 14 amino acids. The germline gives CDR1 KGHDR, CDR2 SFDVKD. Unmatched junction bases numbered 7, after V lost 9 bases and J lost 3 bases.

The sample holds many counts of this clonotype. This rearrangement joins TRBV2 to TRBJ2-7; D is perhaps TRBD1 or TRBD2 (6 bases each). CDR3 length: 14 residues. CDR1 and CDR2 (germline): SNHLY, FYNNEI. The V end lost 7 bases, the J end lost 3 bases, and 16 bases lay between the germline ends. This CDR3 is CASTAEGVVYEQYF. The CDR3 coding sequence is TGTGCCAGCACCGCGGAGGGGGTGGTCTACGAGCAGTACTTC.

This clonotype was counted at least ten times. The genes are TRBV28 and TRBJ2-6; D is undetermined. Trimming pared 7 bases from V and 6 bases from J, leaving 16 bases between. There are 15 residues in the CDR3. Per germline, CDR1 MDHEN and CDR2 SYDVKM. The CDR3 DNA follows: TGTGCCAGCACAAACAGTGAATACGAGGCCAACGTCCTGACTTTC. It is translated as CASTNSEYEANVLTF. Full variable domain (missing parts from reference TRBV28 and TRBJ2-6): DVKVTQSSRYLVKRTGEKVFLECVQDMDHENMFWYRQDPGLGLRLIYFSYDVKMKEKGDIPEGYSVSREKKERFSLILESASTNQTSMYLCASTNSEYEANVLTFGAGSRLTVL.

The V and J genes are TRBV18 and TRBJ2-7, with 7 bases aligning to TRBD2. J was trimmed by 3 bases and V by 1 base; bases with no gene match: 3. Germline V gene data show CDR1 as KGHSH and CDR2 as LQKENI. CDR3 length equals 14 residues. The CDR3 region has the DNA TGTGCCAGCTCACCACTAGGCGGGGGCTACGAGCAGTACTTC. This translates into CASSPLGGGYEQYF.

The gene calls are TRBV7-3 and TRBJ2-5; the D gene could be TRBD1 or TRBD2 (5 bases each). This CDR3 has 16 residues. V lost 1 base and J 3 bases, leaving 15 bases between the germline ends. Germline assignment: CDR1 SGHTA and CDR2 FQGTGA. DNA of the CDR3: TGTGCCAGCAGCTTAAGAGCGGACACAGGTGAAGAGACCCAGTACTTC. As protein: CASSLRADTGEETQYF.

The CDR3 protein is CASEAGAGSGELFF. CDR3 DNA: TGTGCCAGTGAAGCGGGAGCCGGCAGCGGGGAGCTGTTTTTT. V and J are TRBV19 and TRBJ2-2; TRBD2 agrees at 8 bases. The junction had 9 bases not matched to a gene; V was cut back by 8 bases and J by 7 bases. Germline V gives CDR1 LNHDA, CDR2 SQIVND (reference sequence). There are 14 residues in the CDR3.

This clonotype was counted between two and nine times. As DNA, the CDR3 is TGTGCCAGCAGTTACTCGAGGCAGGCGGTCATGAACACTGAAGCTTTCTTT. It specifies CASSYSRQAVMNTEAFF. V and J are TRBV6-5 and TRBJ1-1; D remains ambiguous. The CDR3 contains 17 residues. Germline V lookup: CDR1 MNHEY, CDR2 SVGAGI. V gave up 0 bases and J gave up 0 bases, with 14 bases separating them.

This chain connects TRBV9 to TRBJ1-3, with D unclear. The germline V gene encodes CDR1 SGDLS and CDR2 YYNGEE. This CDR3 comprises 17 residues. V shed 4 bases and J shed 5 bases, with 22 bases lying between them. The CDR3 protein is CASSQDVFGPLRNTIYF. DNA for the CDR3: TGTGCCAGCAGCCAAGACGTTTTCGGTCCTCTGAGAAACACCATATATTTT.

At least ten counts were recorded for this clonotype. This chain connects TRBV12-3 or TRBV12-4 to TRBJ2-7, with a tentative D call TRBD1 (6 bases). V lost 3 bases and J lost 6, with 18 bases in between. This CDR3 has 15 amino acids. The CDR3 loop reads CASSFGQGRLGEQYF. The DNA of the CDR3 is TGTGCCAGCAGTTTTGGTCAGGGGCGGCTGGGCGAGCAGTACTTC.

This clonotype was counted a few times. The CDR3, as DNA: TGTGCCAGCAGCCGAGCGGGAGGAGTCGGTCACGAGCAGTACTTC. Its translation: CASSRAGGVGHEQYF. The chain combines TRBV27 with TRBJ2-7; TRBD2 aligns across 9 bases. This CDR3 spans 15 amino acids. Germline CDR1 reads MNHEY; CDR2 reads SMNVEV (reference sequence). With V trimmed by 6 bases and J by 5 bases, 11 bases remained unmatched.